These T cell receptor beta chains were read from a single sample in a study of blood T cell repertoires in COVID-19. Profiling relied on immunoSEQ multiplex PCR, and the TCRdb table lists in-frame clones only, not all of them. There are a few hundred thousand clones in the sample; around three quarters occur only once, and over 7% lies in the top ten. Sequences were obtained from peripheral blood. These receptors originate from a woman in her 70s with acute or convalescent COVID-19. The CDR3 runs from the conserved cysteine through the conserved F or W. The D gene is left open where the match is weak. Size is omitted from some rows. Given values are once, few, many or a class for expanded clones.

clone size,D gene,V gene,J gene,CDR3 protein,CDR3 DNA
few,TRBD1,TRBV6-2/TRBV6-3,TRBJ2-5,CASSYSRTGSETQYF,TGTGCCAGCAGTTACTCTAGGACAGGGAGTGAGACCCAGTACTTC
few,TRBD1,TRBV6-6,TRBJ1-4,CASSPGPSWDSNEKLFF,TGTGCCAGCAGTCCCGGACCGTCTTGGGACAGTAATGAAAAACTGTTTTTT
NA,TRBD1,TRBV19,TRBJ2-7,CASSDGQGPYEQYF,TGTGCCAGTAGTGACGGACAGGGCCCCTACGAGCAGTACTTC
NA,NA,TRBV7-2,TRBJ2-7,CASSVGQSYEQYF,TGTGCCAGCAGCGTAGGACAGTCCTACGAGCAGTACTTC
NA,NA,TRBV9,TRBJ2-6,CASSEATRTLFSGANVLTF,TGTGCCAGCAGCGAGGCGACCAGGACACTGTTCTCTGGGGCCAACGTCCTGACTTTC
NA,NA,TRBV3-1/TRBV3-2,TRBJ2-7,CASSQATGFRNEQYF,TGTGCCAGCAGCCAAGCCACAGGGTTCCGAAACGAGCAGTACTTC
NA,NA,TRBV9,TRBJ2-1,CASSVDPGYHNEQFF,TGTGCCAGCAGCGTAGATCCGGGGTACCACAATGAGCAGTTCTTC
NA,NA,TRBV6-5,TRBJ1-2,CALAEGIRGYTF,TGTGCGCTAGCGGAAGGGATCCGTGGCTACACCTTC
NA,NA,TRBV12-3/TRBV12-4,TRBJ1-5,CASSFGPQPQHF,TGTGCCAGCAGTTTTGGGCCTCAGCCCCAGCATTTT
once,NA,TRBV15,TRBJ2-5,CATSRGQRNQETQYF,TGTGCCACCAGCAGAGGACAAAGAAACCAAGAGACCCAGTACTTC
NA,NA,TRBV9,TRBJ2-3,CASSVGSVRDTQYF,TGTGCCAGCAGCGTAGGGTCGGTCCGAGATACGCAGTATTTT
NA,NA,TRBV9,TRBJ2-3,CASSARRGITDTQYF,TGTGCCAGCAGCGCCCGTCGGGGGATAACAGATACGCAGTATTTT
NA,TRBD1,TRBV5-4,TRBJ1-2,CATKPGQGMASYGYTF,TGTGCCACCAAACCGGGACAGGGAATGGCCAGCTATGGCTACACCTTC
NA,TRBD1,TRBV4-2,TRBJ1-3,CASSQDGTGIVSGNTIYF,TGTGCCAGCAGCCAAGATGGGACAGGGATAGTCTCTGGAAACACCATATATTTT
NA,NA,TRBV4-1,TRBJ1-5,CASSQANMGGSNQPQHF,TGCGCCAGCAGCCAAGCTAATATGGGGGGTAGCAATCAGCCCCAGCATTTT
once,NA,TRBV5-1,TRBJ1-2,CASNNPMGRHYGYTF,TGCGCCAGCAACAACCCAATGGGGCGGCACTATGGCTACACCTTC
NA,NA,TRBV28,TRBJ2-3,CASKGGGGLNTQYF,TGTGCCAGTAAGGGCGGGGGCGGCCTTAATACGCAGTATTTT
NA,NA,TRBV30,TRBJ2-3,CAWSLRTGEYF,TGTGCCTGGAGCCTTCGGACTGGGGAGTATTTT
NA,NA,TRBV5-5,TRBJ1-2,CASRDVSGGWYGYTF,TGTGCCAGCAGGGATGTGAGTGGGGGCTGGTATGGCTACACCTTC
NA,TRBD1,TRBV18,TRBJ1-2,CASTTGAGEGYGYTF,TGTGCCAGCACGACAGGGGCGGGGGAAGGCTATGGCTACACCTTC